This T cell receptor (beta chain) was sequenced for a study of breast tumors, draining lymph nodes, adjacent tissues. Germline V lookup: CDR1 WSHSY, CDR2 SAAADI. Trimming removed 5 bases from V and 3 bases from J; junction bases left unmatched: 3. The CDR3 sequence is 14 residues long. Using its own MiXCR run on the multiplex PCR reads, TCRdb lists one record per CDR3 protein. This repertoire shows roughly 80,000 distinct CDR3 sequences, roughly a fifth found once; its top ten account for about 2.2%. This clonotype was observed at least ten times. Axillary draining lymph nodes of breast cancer patients supplied the node samples.

The chain is built from TRBV10-2 and TRBJ2-2; 7 nucleotides align to TRBD1. Material for sequencing was axillary lymph node tissue. This receptor was obtained from a female donor with breast cancer. Some clones in this sample may be carry-over from other donors' samples. The CDR3 region is CASSTGADTGELFF. The DNA of the CDR3 is TGCGCCAGCAGTACAGGGGCTGACACCGGGGAGCTGTTTTTT.